The clone carrying this T cell receptor beta chain has more than one count but fewer than ten. The antigen remains unidentified. Individual cDNA molecules carried attached unique molecular identifiers. A single record per CDR3 protein comes from TCRdb applying MiXCR to the 5' RACE reads. The sample consists of about 36,000 distinct CDR3 sequences, roughly 6.8% of them appearing once. This CDR3 has 14 amino acids. Germline CDR1 is KGHDR and CDR2 is SFDVKD. Trimming pared 1 base from V and 0 bases from J, leaving 3 bases between. The entry originates in a study of early T cells in non-severe SARS-CoV-2 infection. Overall study: Chains were unpaired, as sequencing was done on bulk RNA from unsorted whole blood. Study results and limitations: A preference for anti-spike CD8 responses marked VDJdb matching, which missed private and CD4 specificities.

The TCR comes from an adult who was a healthcare worker with PCR-confirmed SARS-CoV-2 infection or an uninfected control (not recorded which). Sequencing was performed on whole blood, taken at baseline. This chain connects TRBV24-1 to TRBJ1-5; D gene ambiguous. CDR3 protein: CATSDFSSNQPQHF. The CDR3 bases are TGTGCCACCAGTGATTTTAGTAGCAATCAGCCCCAGCATTTT.